This record covers a single T cell receptor beta chain. The target antigen is unknown. This entry is derived from a study of cytomegalovirus exposure and HLA in healthy donors. Broader study findings: In a later analysis, TCR beta V- and J-gene trimming showed a link to a missense DCLRE1C variant. In a later analysis, a genetic analysis reported fewer productive-TCR N-insertions in an Asian-associated ancestry cluster than the cohort average. Later analysis found that TCR beta chains associated with HLA were more clonally expanded than other, equally common chains. A few of the chains that were CMV-associated were confirmed in vitro to be specific for CMV antigens.

Primers for the PCR totalled 60 Vbeta and 13 Jbeta. Libraries were prepared by immunoSEQ multiplex PCR; TCRdb keeps only in-frame clonotypes and omits some of them. The table includes about 59,000 clones, about 69% detected once. Trimming shortened V by 5 bases and J by 11 bases, and 15 bases separated the two germline ends. CDR1 and CDR2 from the germline V gene are SGHTA and FQGNSA. The CDR3 extends over 12 amino acids. Sequencing was done on a sample of PBMCs. The chain is built from TRBV7-2 and TRBJ1-1; D unresolved. The TCR comes from a man aged 25 to 40 in good health and CMV-seropositive. CDR3 sequence (DNA): TGTGCCAGCAGCAGCGGTCTCCGCGGGGCTTTCTTT. Amino acid sequence: CASSSGLRGAFF.